This TCR beta chain is drawn from a study of CD8+ T cells in alopecia areata. Study-wide context: Each of the treated patients was given oral tofacitinib, 5 to 10 mg twice daily, for moderate-to-severe alopecia areata. Scoring treated patients' severity relied on the percentage of scalp area affected. Whole-study results and caveats: Clonality was higher in lesional than normal scalp, especially in alopecia totalis/universalis.

Following RNA extraction, reverse transcription yielded cDNA that acted as the sequencing template. Only in-frame clones appear in the TCRdb table, and some are missing; sequencing was by immunoSEQ multiplex PCR. Of approximately 280,000 clones listed, about 62% were seen once; the top ten hold under 2%. Turning to this clone: Its antigen is as yet unknown.

This CDR3 comprises 15 residues. The germline V gene has CDR1 SNHLY and CDR2 FYNNEI. V dropped 6 bases and J dropped 0 bases, with 12 bases sitting between them. The treatment denotes: oral pan-JAK inhibitor, 5-10 mg twice daily. The investigators collected lesional scalp punch biopsies and peripheral blood from alopecia areata patients. Sequencing used CD4+ T cells sorted from blood, obtained at week 24, from a patient treated with tofacitinib. This rearrangement joins TRBV2 to TRBJ1-5; no firm D call. The clonotype originates from a human donor with alopecia areata. CDR3 DNA sequence: TGTGCCAGCAGGGAGATTGCGGATAGCAATCAGCCCCAGCATTTT. Translated: CASREIADSNQPQHF.